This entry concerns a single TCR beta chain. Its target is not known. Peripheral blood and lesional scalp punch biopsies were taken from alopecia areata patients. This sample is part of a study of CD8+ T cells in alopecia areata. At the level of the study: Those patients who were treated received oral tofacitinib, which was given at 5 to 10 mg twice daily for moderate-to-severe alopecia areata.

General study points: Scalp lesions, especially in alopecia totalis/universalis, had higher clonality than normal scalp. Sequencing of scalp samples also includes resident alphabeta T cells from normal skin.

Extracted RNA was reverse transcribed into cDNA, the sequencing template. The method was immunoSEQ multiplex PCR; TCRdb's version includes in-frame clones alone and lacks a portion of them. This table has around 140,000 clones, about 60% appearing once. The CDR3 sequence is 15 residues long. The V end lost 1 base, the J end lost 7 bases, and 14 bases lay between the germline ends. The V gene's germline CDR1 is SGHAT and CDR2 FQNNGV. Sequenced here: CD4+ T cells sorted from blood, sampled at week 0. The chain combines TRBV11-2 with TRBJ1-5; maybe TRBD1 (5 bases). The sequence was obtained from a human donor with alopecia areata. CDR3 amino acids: CASSLVGGSGQPQHF. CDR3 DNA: TGTGCCAGCAGCTTAGTCGGGGGAAGCGGACAGCCCCAGCATTTT.